The next 8 T cell receptor beta chains were all read from a single sample in a study of T cell responses to AZD1222 COVID-19 vaccine. Profiling relied on immunoSEQ multiplex PCR, and the TCRdb table lists in-frame clones only, not all of them. The sample lists around 35,000 clones, 86% seen once, with roughly 9.6% in the top ten. The sample here was peripheral blood, taken 28 days after the second AZD1222 dose. The receptors here all came from an adult who received the AZD1222 COVID-19 vaccine.

This sequence joins TRBV5-1 and TRBJ2-3, with TRBD2 identical over 7 bases. Germline V gives CDR1 SGHRS, CDR2 YFSETQ. V lost 7 bases, J lost 3 bases, and 8 bases stayed unmatched. This CDR3 region has 14 residues. DNA for the CDR3: TGCGCCAGCGTGGCGGGAGTGGAAACAGATACGCAGTATTTT. Its protein product is CASVAGVETDTQYF.

This clone turned up a few times. This chain connects TRBV19 to TRBJ1-4; the D is unclear. CDR1 LNHDA and CDR2 SQIVND come from the germline V gene (reference sequence). The V end was cut by 3 bases, the J end by 7 bases, with 3 bases between. The CDR3 sequence is 11 residues long. The CDR3 coding sequence is TGTGCCAGTAGTATGGGTGAAAAACTGTTTTTT. Translation: CASSMGEKLFF.

The chain couples TRBV5-1 to TRBJ1-3; 8 positions match TRBD1. V dropped 4 bases and J dropped 4; count of bases not matched to a gene: 7. This CDR3 is 15 amino acids long. Germline assignment: CDR1 SGHRS and CDR2 YFSETQ. The CDR3: CASSDTGTGGNTIYF. CDR3 bases: TGCGCCAGCAGCGACACCGGGACAGGAGGAAACACCATATATTTT.

This clone was detected once. In DNA, the CDR3 is TGTGCCAGCAGCCTAGGGCCGGAGGGGAGAGGGACCTTC. It yields the protein CASSLGPEGRGTF. The rearrangement links TRBV7-2 to TRBJ1-2, with D maybe TRBD1 (5 bases). This CDR3 is 13 amino acids long. V dropped 5 bases and J dropped 14 bases, with 21 bases sitting between them. CDR1 and CDR2 from the germline V gene are SGHTA and FQGNSA.

This chain connects TRBV19 to TRBJ2-7, with D unresolved. CDR1 and CDR2 (germline): LNHDA, SQIVND (reference sequence). CDR3 size: 12 residues. V lost 6 bases to trimming and J lost 3 bases, with 9 bases between them. In nucleotides, the CDR3 is TGTGCCAGTAGCCCAGGAAACTACGAGCAGTACTTC. It yields the protein CASSPGNYEQYF.

This sequence joins TRBV5-1 and TRBJ2-1; 8 nucleotides align to TRBD1. The V gene's germline CDR1 is SGHRS and CDR2 YFSETQ. The CDR3 runs 20 residues. J lost 0 bases, V lost 0 bases, and 14 bases had no gene match. CDR3: CASSLVVRGLIGSSYNEQFF. The CDR3 bases are TGCGCCAGCAGCTTGGTGGTCAGGGGGCTAATAGGGAGCTCCTACAATGAGCAGTTCTTC.

This chain uses TRBV28 with TRBJ2-1; 9 nucleotides agree with TRBD2. The ends lost 1 base at V and 5 bases at J; junction bases unmatched: 9. In germline, CDR1 is MDHEN, CDR2 SYDVKM. CDR3 length: 17 residues. For the CDR3, the DNA is TGTGCCAGCAGTTTATATCGGTCGTCTAGCGGGAACAATGAGCAGTTCTTC. This translates into CASSLYRSSSGNNEQFF.

The chain recombines TRBV11-2 with TRBJ1-1, with D perhaps matching TRBD1 (6 bases). With 5 bases removed from V and 6 bases from J, the gap between germline ends came to 22 bases. The germline V gene has CDR1 SGHAT and CDR2 FQNNGV. The CDR3 runs to 16 residues. The CDR3 spells CASSVSWARGAPEAFF. The CDR3 DNA reads TGTGCCAGCAGCGTTAGTTGGGCTAGGGGGGCCCCTGAAGCTTTCTTT.